Included here is one T cell receptor beta chain sequence, with context. The sample comes from a study of shared clonotypes between healthy human individuals. Study-level background: CD8 memory received one plate per donor, CD8 naive two, CD4 memory three and CD4 naive three.

There were no recent acute infections or vaccinations among the donors, who were healthy HIV-negative adults. The CDR3 is made up of 14 amino acids. Trimming took off 6 bases at V and 3 bases at J, with 11 bases between the two ends. From germline, CDR1 is MNHEY and CDR2 SMNVEV (reference sequence). Data came from immunoSEQ multiplex PCR; TCRdb stores just in-frame clones and leaves some out. The data hold around 300,000 clones, with more than 75% observed a single time. This chain joins TRBV27 and TRBJ2-2; D is uncertain. This clonotype was sampled from a man between 18 and 29 years old in good health. Input material: memory CD8+ T cells sorted from blood. The subset is: CD45RO+ cells pooled with CCR7-negative TemRA cells. This CDR3 is CASSPDGYTGELFF. The CDR3 DNA is TGTGCCAGCAGCCCGGACGGCTACACCGGGGAGCTGTTTTTT.